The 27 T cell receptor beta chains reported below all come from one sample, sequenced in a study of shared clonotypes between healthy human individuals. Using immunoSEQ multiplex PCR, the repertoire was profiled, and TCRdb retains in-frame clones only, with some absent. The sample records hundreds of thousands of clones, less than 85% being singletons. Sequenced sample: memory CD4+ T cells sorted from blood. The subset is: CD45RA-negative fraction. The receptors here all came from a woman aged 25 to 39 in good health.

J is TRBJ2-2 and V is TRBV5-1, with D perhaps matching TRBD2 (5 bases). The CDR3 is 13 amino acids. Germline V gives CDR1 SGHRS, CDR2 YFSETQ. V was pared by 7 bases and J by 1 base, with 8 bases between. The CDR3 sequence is CASGSGNTGELFF. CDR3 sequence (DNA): TGCGCCAGCGGAAGCGGGAACACCGGGGAGCTGTTTTTT.

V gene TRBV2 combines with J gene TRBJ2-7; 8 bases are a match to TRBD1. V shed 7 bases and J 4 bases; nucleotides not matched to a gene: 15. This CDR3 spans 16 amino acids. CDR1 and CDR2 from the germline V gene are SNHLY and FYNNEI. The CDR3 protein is CASNTSPGQGAYEQYF. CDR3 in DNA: TGTGCCAGCAACACCAGCCCAGGTCAGGGGGCATACGAGCAGTACTTC.

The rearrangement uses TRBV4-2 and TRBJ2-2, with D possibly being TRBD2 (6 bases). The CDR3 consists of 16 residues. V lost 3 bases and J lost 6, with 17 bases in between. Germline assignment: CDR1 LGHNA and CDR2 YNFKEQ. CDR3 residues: CASSHGAGGNSGELFF. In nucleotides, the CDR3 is TGTGCCAGCAGCCATGGGGCCGGGGGTAATTCCGGGGAGCTGTTTTTT.

The CDR3 bases are TGTGCCAGCAGCTTTCAGGGGGCGAACATTCAGTACTTC. It codes for CASSFQGANIQYF. The chain links TRBV7-9 to TRBJ2-4; 8 bases agree with TRBD1. Germline V lookup: CDR1 SEHNR, CDR2 FQNEAQ (reference sequence). The V and J ends lost 3 bases and 7 bases, in that order; junction bases with no gene match: 2. The CDR3 is made up of 13 amino acids.

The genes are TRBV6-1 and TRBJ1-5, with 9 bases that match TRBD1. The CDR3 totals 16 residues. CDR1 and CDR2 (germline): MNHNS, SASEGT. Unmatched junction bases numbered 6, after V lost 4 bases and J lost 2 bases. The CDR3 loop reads CASSATGGWGNQPQHF. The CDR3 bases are TGTGCCAGCAGTGCTACAGGGGGCTGGGGCAATCAGCCCCAGCATTTT.

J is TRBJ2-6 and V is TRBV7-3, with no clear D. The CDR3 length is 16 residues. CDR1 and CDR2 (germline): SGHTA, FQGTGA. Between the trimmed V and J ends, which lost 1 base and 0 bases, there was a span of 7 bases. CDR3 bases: TGTGCCAGCAGCTTAAGACAAATCTCTGGGGCCAACGTCCTGACTTTC. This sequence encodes CASSLRQISGANVLTF. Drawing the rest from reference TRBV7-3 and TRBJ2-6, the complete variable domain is GAGVSQTPSNKVTEKGKYVELRCDPISGHTALYWYRQSLGQGPEFLIYFQGTGAADDSGLPNDRFFAVRPEGSVSTLKIQRTERGDSAVYLCASSLRQISGANVLTFGAGSRLTVL.

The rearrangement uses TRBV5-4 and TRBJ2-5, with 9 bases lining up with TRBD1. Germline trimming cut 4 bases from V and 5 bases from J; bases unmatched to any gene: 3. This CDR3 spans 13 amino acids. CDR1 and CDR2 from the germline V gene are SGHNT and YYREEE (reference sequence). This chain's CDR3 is CASSLGTGETQYF. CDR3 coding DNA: TGTGCCAGCAGCCTGGGGACAGGGGAGACCCAGTACTTC.

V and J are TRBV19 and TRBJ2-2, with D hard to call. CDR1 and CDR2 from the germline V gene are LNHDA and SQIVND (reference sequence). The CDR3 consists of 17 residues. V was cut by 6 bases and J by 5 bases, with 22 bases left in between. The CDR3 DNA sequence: TGTGCCAGTAGCCCAACCCCGGCCAGGTTGCCTACCGGGGAGCTGTTTTTT. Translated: CASSPTPARLPTGELFF.

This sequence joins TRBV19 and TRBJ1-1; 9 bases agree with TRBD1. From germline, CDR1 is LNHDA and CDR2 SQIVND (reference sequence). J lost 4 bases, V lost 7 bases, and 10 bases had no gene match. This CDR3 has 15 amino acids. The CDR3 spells CASNRGQGGGTEAFF. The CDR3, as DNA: TGTGCCAGTAATAGGGGACAGGGAGGAGGCACTGAAGCTTTCTTT.

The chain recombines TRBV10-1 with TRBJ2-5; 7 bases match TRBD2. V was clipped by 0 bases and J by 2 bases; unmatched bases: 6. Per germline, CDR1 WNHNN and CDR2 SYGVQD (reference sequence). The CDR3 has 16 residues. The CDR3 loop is CASSESDGRTQETQYF. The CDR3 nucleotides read TGCGCCAGCAGTGAGTCAGACGGGAGGACACAAGAGACCCAGTACTTC.

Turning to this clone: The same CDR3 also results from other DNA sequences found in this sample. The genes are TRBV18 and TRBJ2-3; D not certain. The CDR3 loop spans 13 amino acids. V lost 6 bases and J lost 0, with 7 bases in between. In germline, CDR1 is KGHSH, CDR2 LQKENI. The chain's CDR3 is CASSPGSTDTQYF. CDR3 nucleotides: TGTGCCAGCTCCCCAGGCAGCACAGATACGCAGTATTTT.

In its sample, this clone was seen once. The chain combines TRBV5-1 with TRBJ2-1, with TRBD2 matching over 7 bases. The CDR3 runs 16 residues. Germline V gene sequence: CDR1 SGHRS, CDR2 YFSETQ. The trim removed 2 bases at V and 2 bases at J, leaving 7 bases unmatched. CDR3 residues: CASSFHSSGTYNEQFF. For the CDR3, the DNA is TGCGCCAGCAGCTTCCACTCTAGCGGAACCTACAATGAGCAGTTCTTC.

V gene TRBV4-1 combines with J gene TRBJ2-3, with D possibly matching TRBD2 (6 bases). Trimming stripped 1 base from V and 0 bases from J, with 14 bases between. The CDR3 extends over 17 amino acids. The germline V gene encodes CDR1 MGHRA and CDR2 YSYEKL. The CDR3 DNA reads TGCGCCAGCAGCCAAGGAAGGTGGGGGGTAAGCACAGATACGCAGTATTTT. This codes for CASSQGRWGVSTDTQYF.

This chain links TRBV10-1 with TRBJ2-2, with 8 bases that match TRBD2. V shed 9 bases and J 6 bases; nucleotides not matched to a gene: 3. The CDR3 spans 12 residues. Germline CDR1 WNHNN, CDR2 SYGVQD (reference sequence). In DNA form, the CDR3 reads TGCGCCAGGAGAGCGGGAGCCGGGGAGCTGTTTTTT. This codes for CARRAGAGELFF.

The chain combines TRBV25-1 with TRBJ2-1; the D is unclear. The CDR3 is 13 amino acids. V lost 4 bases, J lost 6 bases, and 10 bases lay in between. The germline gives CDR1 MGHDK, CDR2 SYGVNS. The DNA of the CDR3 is TGTGCCAGCAGTGTTGGGGTATCCAATGAGCAGTTCTTC. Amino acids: CASSVGVSNEQFF. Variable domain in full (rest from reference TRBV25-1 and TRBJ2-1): EADIYQTPRYLVIGTGKKITLECSQTMGHDKMYWYQQDPGMELHLIHYSYGVNSTEKGDLSSESTVSRIRTEHFPLTLESARPSHTSQYLCASSVGVSNEQFFGPGTRLTVL.

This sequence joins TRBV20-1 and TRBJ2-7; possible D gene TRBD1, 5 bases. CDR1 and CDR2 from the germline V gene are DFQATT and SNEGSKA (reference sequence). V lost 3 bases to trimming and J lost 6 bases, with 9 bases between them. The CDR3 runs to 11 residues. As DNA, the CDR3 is TGCAGTGCTAGGGGGCGGCCCGAGCAGTACTTC. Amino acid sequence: CSARGRPEQYF.

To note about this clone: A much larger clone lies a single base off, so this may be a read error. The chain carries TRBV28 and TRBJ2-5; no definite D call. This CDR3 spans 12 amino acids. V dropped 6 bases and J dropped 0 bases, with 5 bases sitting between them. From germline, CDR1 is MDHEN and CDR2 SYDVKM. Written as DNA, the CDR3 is TGTGCCAGCAGGGGGTACCAAGAGACCCAGTACTTC. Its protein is CASRGYQETQYF.

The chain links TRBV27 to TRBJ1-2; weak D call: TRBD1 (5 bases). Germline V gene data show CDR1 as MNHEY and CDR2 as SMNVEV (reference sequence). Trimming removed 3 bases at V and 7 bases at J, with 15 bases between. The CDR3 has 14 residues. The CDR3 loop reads CASSFYGREGGYTF. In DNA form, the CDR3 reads TGTGCCAGCAGTTTTTATGGCAGGGAGGGTGGCTACACCTTC.

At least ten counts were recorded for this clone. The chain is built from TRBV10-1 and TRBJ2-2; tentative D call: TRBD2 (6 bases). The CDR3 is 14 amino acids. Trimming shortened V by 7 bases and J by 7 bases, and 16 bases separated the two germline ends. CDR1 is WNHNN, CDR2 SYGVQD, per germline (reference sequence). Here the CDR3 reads CASTEREGGGELFF. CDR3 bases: TGCGCCAGCACCGAGAGAGAGGGAGGCGGGGAGCTGTTTTTT.

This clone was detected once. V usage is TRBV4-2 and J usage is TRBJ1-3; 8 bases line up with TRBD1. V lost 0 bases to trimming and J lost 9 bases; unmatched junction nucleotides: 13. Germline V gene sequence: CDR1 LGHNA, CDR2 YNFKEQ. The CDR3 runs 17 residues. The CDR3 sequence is CASSQDLARTGRFTIYF. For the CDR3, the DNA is TGTGCCAGCAGCCAAGATCTTGCTAGGACAGGGAGATTCACCATATATTTT.

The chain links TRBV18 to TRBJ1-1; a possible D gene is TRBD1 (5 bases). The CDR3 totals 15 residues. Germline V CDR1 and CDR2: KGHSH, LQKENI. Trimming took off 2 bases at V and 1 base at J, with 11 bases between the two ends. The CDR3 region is CASSPMTEANTEAFF. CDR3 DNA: TGTGCCAGCTCACCAATGACAGAAGCGAACACTGAAGCTTTCTTT.

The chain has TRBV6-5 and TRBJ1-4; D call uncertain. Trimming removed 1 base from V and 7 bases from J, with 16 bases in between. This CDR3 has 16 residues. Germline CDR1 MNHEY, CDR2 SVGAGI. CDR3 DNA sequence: TGTGCCAGCAGTTACTATAAAACTATGGTGGTTGAAAAACTGTTTTTT. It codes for CASSYYKTMVVEKLFF.

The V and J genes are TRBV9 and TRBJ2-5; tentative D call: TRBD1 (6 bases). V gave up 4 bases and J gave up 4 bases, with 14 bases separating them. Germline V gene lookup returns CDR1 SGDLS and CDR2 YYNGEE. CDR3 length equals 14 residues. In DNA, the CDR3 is TGTGCCAGCAGCCTCCTGACAGGACCAGAGACCCAGTACTTC. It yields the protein CASSLLTGPETQYF.

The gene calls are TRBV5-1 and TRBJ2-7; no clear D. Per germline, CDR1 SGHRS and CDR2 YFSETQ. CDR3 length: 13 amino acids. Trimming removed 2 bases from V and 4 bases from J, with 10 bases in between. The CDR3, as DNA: TGCGCCAGCAGCTTACAATCAGGATACGAGCAGTACTTC. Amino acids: CASSLQSGYEQYF. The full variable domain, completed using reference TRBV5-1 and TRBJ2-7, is KAGVTQTPRYLIKTRGQQVTLSCSPISGHRSVSWYQQTPGQGLQFLFEYFSETQRNKGNFPGRFSGRQFSNSRSEMNVSTLELGDSALYLCASSLQSGYEQYFGPGTRLTVT.

As DNA, the CDR3 is TGTGCCAGCAGCGTAGGGGCGGACTTCCTCACAGATACGCAGTATTTT. Translating it yields CASSVGADFLTDTQYF. The chain carries TRBV9 and TRBJ2-3; maybe TRBD2 (5 bases). This CDR3 comprises 16 residues. Germline V gene lookup returns CDR1 SGDLS and CDR2 YYNGEE. The germline V and J ends were trimmed by 0 bases and 2 bases, with 13 bases remaining between them.

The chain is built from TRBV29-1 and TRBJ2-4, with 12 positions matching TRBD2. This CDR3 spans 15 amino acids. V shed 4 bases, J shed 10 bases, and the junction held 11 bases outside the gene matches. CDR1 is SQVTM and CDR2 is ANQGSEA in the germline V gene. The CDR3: CSVVWGLAGGWIQYF. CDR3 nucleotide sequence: TGCAGCGTTGTGTGGGGGCTAGCGGGAGGGTGGATTCAGTACTTC.

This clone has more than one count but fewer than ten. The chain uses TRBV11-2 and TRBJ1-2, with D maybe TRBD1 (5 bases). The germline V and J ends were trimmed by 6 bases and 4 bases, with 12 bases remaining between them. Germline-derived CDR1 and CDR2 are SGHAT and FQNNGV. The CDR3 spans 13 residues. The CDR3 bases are TGTGCCAGCAGGCACCCCCAGGGCTATGGCTACACCTTC. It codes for CASRHPQGYGYTF.